A selection of T cell receptor beta chains follows, all from one sample in a study of T cell repertoires in cytomegalovirus infection. TCRdb re-derived calls from the reads in MiXCR, one entry per CDR3 protein. Among 740,000 or so distinct CDR3 sequences listed, less than 40% were seen once. The source material was PBMCs. These receptors were taken from a human donor in good health (CMV status not recorded). Some clones in this sample may be carry-over from other donors' samples. CDR3s include the opening cysteine and the closing phenylalanine or tryptophan. A D gene is named only where the DNA matches it firmly. Size is stated for part of the rows, as once, few or many counts, or as a class when the clone is expanded.

j_call cdr3_length clone_size v_call d_call cdr3_aa cdr3_nt
TRBJ2-3 13 . TRBV20-1 . CSARDLGGDTQYF TGCAGTGCTAGAGATCTGGGTGGAGATACGCAGTATTTT
TRBJ2-7 15 . TRBV7-6 TRBD1 CASSLRGQGAFEQYF TGTGCCAGCAGCTTACGTGGACAGGGGGCTTTCGAGCAGTACTTC
TRBJ2-3 15 few TRBV7-9 TRBD1 CASSMDRGQADTQYF TGTGCCAGCAGCATGGACAGGGGGCAAGCAGATACGCAGTATTTT
TRBJ1-1 14 few TRBV12-3/TRBV12-4 . CASSWGETGTEAFF TGTGCCAGCAGCTGGGGGGAAACGGGCACTGAAGCTTTCTTT
TRBJ2-1 16 few TRBV12-3/TRBV12-4 TRBD2 CASSLSGGTAYNEQFF TGTGCCAGCAGTTTATCCGGGGGGACGGCCTACAATGAGCAGTTCTTC
TRBJ2-2 14 . TRBV10-3 . CAISENHGTGELFF TGTGCCATCAGTGAGAATCACGGGACCGGGGAGCTGTTTTTT
TRBJ2-5 17 few TRBV25-1 . CASSEWLGDARKETQYF TGTGCCAGCAGTGAATGGTTAGGGGACGCAAGGAAAGAGACCCAGTACTTC
TRBJ2-2 15 few TRBV28 . CASSPVAPVRRELFF TGTGCCAGCAGTCCTGTAGCTCCCGTGCGTAGGGAGCTGTTTTTT
TRBJ2-3 16 many TRBV7-2 TRBD2 CASSLSGGRARDTQYF TGTGCCAGCAGCTTATCAGGCGGGAGGGCTCGAGATACGCAGTATTTT
TRBJ2-1 15 few TRBV27 TRBD1 CASSPQGGTGFEQFF TGTGCCAGCAGTCCCCAGGGGGGGACAGGGTTCGAGCAGTTCTTC
TRBJ2-7 16 few TRBV6-2/TRBV6-3 TRBD2 CASSYFRLADRLEQYF TGTGCCAGCAGTTACTTCCGACTAGCGGATCGATTGGAGCAGTACTTC
TRBJ1-1 13 many TRBV7-8 . CASSRTQGTEAFF TGTGCCAGCAGCCGAACACAGGGCACTGAAGCTTTCTTT
TRBJ2-1 15 . TRBV3-1 . CASSQYGRNGDEQFF TGTGCCAGCAGCCAATACGGGAGAAATGGGGATGAGCAGTTCTTC
TRBJ2-5 15 . TRBV28 TRBD2 CATGGTSGLEETQYF TGTGCCACCGGCGGGACTAGCGGGCTGGAGGAGACCCAGTACTTC
TRBJ1-4 15 many TRBV7-2 TRBD1 CASSLGRGPYEKLFF TGTGCCAGCAGCTTAGGGAGGGGGCCGTATGAAAAACTGTTTTTT
TRBJ1-1 12 few TRBV19 . CASAKIPTEAFF TGTGCCAGTGCGAAAATACCCACTGAAGCTTTCTTT
TRBJ2-3 17 . TRBV6-5 TRBD1 CASSSPGQGGWTDTQYF TGTGCCAGCAGTTCCCCCGGACAGGGGGGGTGGACAGATACGCAGTATTTT
TRBJ1-5 14 . TRBV19 . CASSVGSAPQPQHF TGTGCCAGTTCAGTAGGCTCGGCCCCTCAGCCCCAGCATTTT
TRBJ2-7 15 . TRBV28 TRBD2 CASSQTGTTTYEQYF TGTGCCAGCAGTCAAACCGGGACTACAACCTACGAGCAGTACTTC
TRBJ1-1 15 . TRBV19 . CASSIVGAGNTEAFF TGTGCCAGTAGTATAGTCGGGGCGGGAAACACTGAAGCTTTCTTT
TRBJ2-6 15 . TRBV5-4 . CASSWQGTGANVLTF TGTGCCAGCAGCTGGCAGGGAACTGGGGCCAACGTCCTGACTTTC
TRBJ1-2 14 many TRBV6-1 . CASSEIFMRNGYTF TGTGCCAGCAGTGAAATTTTTATGCGTAATGGCTACACCTTC
TRBJ2-3 17 . TRBV24-1 TRBD2 CATSATTSGGITDTQYF TGTGCCACCAGTGCCACTACTAGCGGGGGAATCACAGATACGCAGTATTTT
TRBJ1-5 16 . TRBV2 . CASSEVGAAGNQPQHF TGTGCCAGCAGTGAAGTGGGGGCAGCTGGCAATCAGCCCCAGCATTTT
TRBJ2-2 15 . TRBV7-9 . CASSPRRDKTGELFF TGTGCCAGCAGCCCCCGTAGAGATAAAACCGGGGAGCTGTTTTTT
TRBJ2-1 14 . TRBV12-3/TRBV12-4 . CASTFGTSNNEQFF TGTGCCAGCACTTTTGGGACTTCAAACAATGAGCAGTTCTTC
TRBJ2-7 11 . TRBV25-1 . CASSGGQRLYF TGTGCCAGCAGTGGAGGACAGAGGTTGTACTTC
TRBJ2-5 15 . TRBV4-1 . CASSYGPGRQETQYF TGCGCCAGCAGCTACGGCCCCGGGCGGCAAGAGACCCAGTACTTC
TRBJ1-1 14 few TRBV28 . CASSDFTLNTEAFF TGTGCCAGCAGCGATTTTACCTTAAACACTGAAGCTTTCTTT